This T cell receptor (beta chain) was sequenced during a study of T cell responses to AZD1222 COVID-19 vaccine. The CDR3 totals 13 residues. Germline CDR1 reads LGHNA; CDR2 reads YSLEER. The germline V and J ends were trimmed by 0 bases and 10 bases, with 10 bases remaining between them. The method was immunoSEQ multiplex PCR; TCRdb's version includes in-frame clones alone and lacks a portion of them. The table has about 140,000 clones, about 87% seen once. This chain connects TRBV4-3 to TRBJ2-1; the D is unclear. The sequence was collected from an adult in good health. The material sequenced was peripheral blood, taken on day 0 of AZD1222 vaccination. CDR3 residues: CASSQDRTHEQFF. The CDR3 nucleotides read TGCGCCAGCAGCCAAGACCGAACGCACGAGCAGTTCTTC.